The 4 T cell receptor beta chains below come from one sample, sequenced in a study of cytomegalovirus exposure and HLA in healthy donors. This PCR relied on a set of 60 Vbeta primers and 13 Jbeta primers. Method: immunoSEQ multiplex PCR; TCRdb's copy keeps in-frame clones and lacks some. The data hold over 150,000 clones, with 65% to 85% observed a single time. Specimen: PBMCs. All receptors come from a woman under 40 in good health and CMV-seropositive.

This chain uses TRBV7-3 with TRBJ1-6, with a possible D match to TRBD1 (6 bases). CDR1 is SGHTA, CDR2 FQGTGA, per germline. Deletions cut 2 bases from V and 5 bases from J, with 10 bases between. CDR3 length: 15 residues. CDR3 in amino acids: CASSLLDRNNSPLHF. In nucleotides, the CDR3 is TGTGCCAGCAGCTTACTCGACAGGAATAATTCACCCCTCCACTTT.

The V gene is TRBV10-3, the J gene TRBJ1-2; 10 nucleotides line up with TRBD1. The CDR3 contains 13 residues. The germline V gene encodes CDR1 ENHRY and CDR2 SYGVKD. Losses at the gene ends were 10 bases for V and 7 bases for J; bases not matched to a gene: 9. For the CDR3, the DNA is TGTGCCAACCACGGACAGGGGGTCGGTGGCTACACCTTC. Translation gives CANHGQGVGGYTF.

The chain has TRBV19 and TRBJ2-6, with D unclear. The CDR3 is 15 residues long. Trimming removed 1 base from V and 9 bases from J, with 13 bases in between. Germline CDR1 LNHDA, CDR2 SQIVND (reference sequence). CDR3 in DNA: TGTGCCAGTAGTATAGCAAGACATCGGTTCAACGTCCTGACTTTC. Protein product: CASSIARHRFNVLTF.

The chain has TRBV10-3 and TRBJ2-3, with D unresolved. Trimming pared 6 bases from V and 4 bases from J, leaving 5 bases between. The CDR3 has 11 amino acids. The germline V gene has CDR1 ENHRY and CDR2 SYGVKD. The CDR3 sequence is CAIRAADTQYF. CDR3 in DNA: TGTGCCATCAGAGCCGCAGATACGCAGTATTTT.